A selection of T cell receptor beta chains follows, all from one sample in a study of radiation and T cells in renal cell carcinoma. Using immunoSEQ multiplex PCR, the repertoire was profiled, and TCRdb retains in-frame clones only, with some absent. The sample yields tens of thousands of clones, around 80% seen once. Sequences were derived from blood, sampled from a patient whose treatment included radiotherapy and nephrectomy. These TCRs come from a man between 60 and 75 years old with renal cell carcinoma. Both conserved end residues are part of each CDR3. The D gene is left open where the match is weak. The size of a clone is reported for some rows only, either as once, few or many, or as a class for expanded clones.

>-|TRBV29-1|TRBJ2-2|TRBD1|13
CSAPGQGAGELFF
TGCAGCGCTCCGGGACAGGGGGCCGGGGAGCTGTTTTTT
>-|TRBV27|TRBJ1-1|TRBD1|16
CASSYPPPDRGRGAFF
TGTGCCAGCAGTTACCCTCCTCCGGACAGGGGACGAGGAGCTTTCTTT
>once|TRBV11-3|TRBJ2-3|TRBD2|15
CASSEREGPTDTQYF
TGTGCCAGCAGCGAGCGGGAGGGCCCGACAGATACGCAGTATTTT
>-|TRBV7-8|TRBJ2-7|TRBD2|19
CASSRTFGTSGTRSYEQYF
TGTGCCAGCAGCCGAACCTTTGGGACTAGCGGTACCCGATCCTACGAGCAGTACTTC
>-|TRBV19|TRBJ1-4|-|15
CASSNGGNGDEKLFF
TGTGCCAGTAGTAACGGGGGGAATGGAGACGAAAAACTGTTTTTT
>-|TRBV7-3|TRBJ2-1|TRBD2|17
CASSLRGGLAGDNEQFF
TGTGCCAGCAGCTTAAGGGGGGGACTAGCGGGAGACAATGAGCAGTTCTTC
>-|TRBV5-1|TRBJ2-2|TRBD2|14
CASNGLAGSGELFF
TGCGCCAGCAATGGACTAGCCGGATCCGGGGAGCTGTTTTTT
>-|TRBV5-4|TRBJ1-2|-|13
CASSLEQGQGYTF
TGTGCCAGCAGCTTGGAACAGGGACAAGGCTACACCTTC
>-|TRBV9|TRBJ1-1|-|13
CASSVGTVPQAFF
TGTGCCAGCAGCGTAGGGACAGTACCCCAAGCTTTCTTT
>-|TRBV19|TRBJ2-3|TRBD2|18
CASSFDKEGLAGADTQYF
TGTGCCAGTAGTTTCGACAAGGAGGGCCTAGCGGGAGCAGATACGCAGTATTTT
>-|TRBV10-3|TRBJ2-3|TRBD2|16
CAISESLGLAPDTQYF
TGTGCCATCAGTGAGTCGTTGGGACTAGCACCAGATACGCAGTATTTT
>-|TRBV5-6|TRBJ1-4|-|17
CASSFPKMGGDNEKLFF
TGTGCCAGCAGCTTCCCAAAAATGGGAGGAGATAATGAAAAACTGTTTTTT
>-|TRBV4-1|TRBJ2-3|-|14
CASSQEGSTDTQYF
TGCGCCAGCAGCCAAGAAGGGAGCACAGATACGCAGTATTTT
>-|TRBV7-2|TRBJ1-6|-|15
CASSLTPNLGGPLHF
TGTGCCAGCAGCTTAACACCAAATCTTGGAGGACCCCTCCACTTT
>-|TRBV2|TRBJ1-1|-|11
CASSGNAEAFF
TGTGCCAGCAGTGGTAATGCTGAAGCTTTCTTT
>-|TRBV7-2|TRBJ2-3|-|12
CASSLGVDTQYF
TGTGCCAGCAGCTTAGGGGTCGATACGCAGTATTTT
>-|TRBV11-3|TRBJ2-5|TRBD2|19
CASSLDLMGTSGTGETQYF
TGTGCCAGCAGCTTAGATCTGATGGGGACTAGCGGGACGGGGGAGACCCAGTACTTC